This passage covers 32 T cell receptor beta chains from one sample sequenced in a study of blood T cells in healthy people across ages. Sample-barcoded 5' priming and a J-beta primer mix drove a second PCR of roughly 7 to 11 cycles. TCRdb called the 5' RACE reads again in MiXCR, with one record for every CDR3 protein. The sample lists 1.5 million or so distinct CDR3 sequences, about 42% seen once, with around 4% in the top ten. The sequenced sample was blood. The source is a woman younger than 30 in good health.

V gene TRBV6-5 combines with J gene TRBJ2-4, with D perhaps matching TRBD2 (5 bases). The J call may be incorrect, as the DNA end agrees better with TRBJ2-7. The CDR3 is 14 amino acids. Germline V gene data show CDR1 as MNHEY and CDR2 as SVGAGI. The CDR3 spells CASSYGGSPDEQYF. CDR3 nucleotide sequence: TGTGCCAGCAGTTACGGTGGGAGTCCCGACGAGCAGTACTTC.

The chain carries TRBV4-3 and TRBJ2-3; possibly TRBD2 for D (6 bases). Germline V gene sequence: CDR1 LGHNA, CDR2 YSLEER. Trimming cost V 0 bases and J 6 bases, with 13 bases left between them. CDR3 length equals 15 residues. DNA of the CDR3: TGCGCCAGCAGCCAAGAGCGGGGAGTTCAGGATACGCAGTATTTT. It codes for CASSQERGVQDTQYF.

This chain uses TRBV4-2 with TRBJ1-1, with 8 bases fitting TRBD1. The germline gives CDR1 LGHNA, CDR2 YNFKEQ. The CDR3 spans 14 residues. V lost 3 bases, J lost 5 bases, and 5 bases stayed unmatched. CDR3 protein: CASSQGRGLTEAFF. CDR3 DNA: TGTGCCAGCAGCCAGGGCAGGGGGCTTACTGAAGCTTTCTTT.

The chain recombines TRBV6-5 with TRBJ2-4, with no clear D. TRBJ2-7 explains the end of the DNA better; the J call may be wrong. This CDR3 contains 11 residues. Germline V gene data show CDR1 as MNHEY and CDR2 as SVGAGI. The DNA of the CDR3 is TGTGCCGTCTTTAGTGTGGACGAGCAGTACTTC. Amino acid sequence: CAVFSVDEQYF.

The chain carries TRBV25-1 and TRBJ2-7; D uncertain. Trimming removed 7 bases at V and 7 bases at J, with 11 bases between. The CDR3 length is 11 residues. CDR1 and CDR2 (germline): MGHDK, SYGVNS. CDR3 residues: CASKSYNEQYF. CDR3 nucleotides: TGTGCCAGCAAATCCTACAATGAGCAGTACTTC.

The gene calls are TRBV5-4 and TRBJ1-4, with D unclear. The CDR3 has 14 residues. The germline V gene encodes CDR1 SGHNT and CDR2 YYREEE (reference sequence). The V and J ends lost 7 bases and 0 bases respectively, with 10 bases between them. CDR3 DNA sequence: TGTGCCAGCGGACGCTTTGCAACTAATGAAAAACTGTTTTTT. This sequence encodes CASGRFATNEKLFF.

This clonotype was seen a handful of times. For the CDR3, the DNA is TGTGCCAGCACGGTGGGGACAACTAATGAAAAACTGTTTTTT. Translating it yields CASTVGTTNEKLFF. V usage is TRBV25-1 and J usage is TRBJ1-4; D is undetermined. Germline V gene data show CDR1 as MGHDK and CDR2 as SYGVNS. Trimming stripped 7 bases from V and 0 bases from J, with 9 bases between. The CDR3 runs 14 residues.

The chain employs TRBV20-1 and TRBJ2-7; the D is unclear. CDR1 is DFQATT and CDR2 is SNEGSKA in the germline V gene (reference sequence). The CDR3 covers 14 residues. V was clipped by 1 base and J by 0 bases, with 10 bases between them. The CDR3 protein is CSARGATVSYEQYF. For the CDR3, the DNA is TGCAGTGCTAGAGGAGCCACAGTCTCCTACGAGCAGTACTTC.

This clonotype came up a few times. The CDR3 nucleotides read TGTGCCAGCAGTGAACATGGGACAGGGAATCAGCCCCAGCATTTT. Translation: CASSEHGTGNQPQHF. The rearrangement links TRBV2 to TRBJ1-5, with 9 positions matching TRBD1. V shed 2 bases, J shed 4 bases, and the junction held 3 bases outside the gene matches. The germline CDR1 and CDR2 sequences are SNHLY and FYNNEI. The CDR3 consists of 15 residues. Using reference TRBV2 and TRBJ1-5 for the parts outside the CDR3, the full variable domain is EPEVTQTPSHQVTQMGQEVILRCVPISNHLYFYWYRQILGQKVEFLVSFYNNEISEKSEIFDDQFSVERPDGSNFTLKIRSTKLEDSAMYFCASSEHGTGNQPQHFGDGTRLSIL.

V and J are TRBV6-5 and TRBJ1-1; D not resolved. CDR1 is MNHEY, CDR2 SVGAGI, per germline. V gave up 0 bases and J gave up 2 bases, with 10 bases separating them. The CDR3 consists of 15 residues. The CDR3 reads CASSYSTVGNTEAFF. DNA of the CDR3: TGTGCCAGCAGTTACTCGACGGTGGGAAACACTGAAGCTTTCTTT.

The rearrangement uses TRBV27 and TRBJ2-7; 8 bases match TRBD2. With V trimmed by 2 bases and J by 6 bases, 6 bases remained unmatched. Germline CDR1 and CDR2: MNHEY and SMNVEV (reference sequence). This CDR3 spans 14 amino acids. The CDR3 DNA reads TGTGCCAGCAGTTTAAGCGGGGGTTTGACCGAGCAGTACTTC. As protein: CASSLSGGLTEQYF.

V gene TRBV9 combines with J gene TRBJ2-7; maybe TRBD1 (5 bases). Germline CDR1 is SGDLS and CDR2 is YYNGEE. CDR3 length: 13 residues. The V end lost 7 bases, the J end lost 3 bases, and 14 bases lay between the germline ends. The CDR3 nucleotides are TGTGCCAGCCCTTTAAGGGGCAGCTACGAGCAGTACTTC. This codes for CASPLRGSYEQYF.

This chain connects TRBV20-1 to TRBJ1-5; D unclear. There are 17 residues in the CDR3. Germline loops: CDR1 DFQATT, CDR2 SNEGSKA (reference sequence). Trimming pared 5 bases from V and 0 bases from J, leaving 20 bases between. CDR3 residues: CSAPDPWGQYSNQPQHF. In DNA, the CDR3 is TGCAGTGCTCCGGACCCGTGGGGTCAATATAGCAATCAGCCCCAGCATTTT.

The chain uses TRBV27 and TRBJ2-5; 7 bases are shared with TRBD2. V gave up 8 bases and J gave up 4 bases; unmatched junction bases: 13. Germline V lookup: CDR1 MNHEY, CDR2 SMNVEV (reference sequence). The CDR3 contains 15 residues. CDR3 amino acids: CASSSGSGASETQYF. For the CDR3, the DNA is TGTGCCAGCTCCTCTGGGAGCGGGGCCTCAGAGACCCAGTACTTC.

The rearrangement uses TRBV11-2 and TRBJ2-1, with D possibly being TRBD2 (7 bases). Germline V gene data show CDR1 as SGHAT and CDR2 as FQNNGV. The CDR3 consists of 16 residues. The ends were cut back, 5 bases at V and 3 bases at J, with 17 bases in the middle. The CDR3, as DNA: TGTGCCAGCAGCCCGCCGGGGGGCGGATTCTACAATGAGCAGTTCTTC. Protein: CASSPPGGGFYNEQFF.

A single count supports this clonotype. This chain uses TRBV7-9 with TRBJ1-2, with D hard to call. CDR1 is SEHNR and CDR2 is FQNEAQ in the germline V gene (reference sequence). CDR3 length equals 15 residues. The V end was cut by 3 bases, the J end by 0 bases, with 11 bases between. The DNA for the CDR3 is TGTGCCAGCAGCTTCGGTAGCCCAGCTAACTATGGCTACACCTTC. This translates into CASSFGSPANYGYTF.

A few counts support this clonotype. The chain uses TRBV16 and TRBJ2-3, with unresolved D. The germline V gene has CDR1 KGHSY and CDR2 FQNENV. V was trimmed by 4 bases and J by 4 bases, leaving 12 bases between them. The CDR3 extends over 14 amino acids. In nucleotides, the CDR3 is TGTGCCAGCAGCCCTTCCCTGTGGGCAGATACGCAGTATTTT. It is translated as CASSPSLWADTQYF.

The chain joins TRBV28 to TRBJ2-7, with D perhaps matching TRBD2 (5 bases). This CDR3 is built from 13 residues. The ends were cut back, 5 bases at V and 2 bases at J, with 10 bases in the middle. The germline CDR1 and CDR2 sequences are MDHEN and SYDVKM. The CDR3: CASSDGVTYEQYF. CDR3 nucleotide sequence: TGTGCCAGCAGTGACGGGGTAACCTACGAGCAGTACTTC.

The J gene is TRBJ2-1, the V gene TRBV20-1; perhaps TRBD1 as D (7 bases). The CDR3 extends over 15 amino acids. V lost 0 bases to trimming and J lost 4 bases, with 13 bases between them. CDR1 is DFQATT and CDR2 is SNEGSKA in the germline V gene (reference sequence). The CDR3 DNA sequence: TGCAGTGCTAGAGATAGGAGGGGGCTGTACAATGAGCAGTTCTTC. Its translation is CSARDRRGLYNEQFF.

This clonotype showed up just a few times. The V and J genes are TRBV10-3 and TRBJ1-2; D gene unclear. Trimming cost V 7 bases and J 3 bases, with 9 bases left between them. The CDR3 has 12 amino acids. Germline V gene data show CDR1 as ENHRY and CDR2 as SYGVKD. The CDR3 sequence is CAIMREDYGYTF. CDR3 bases: TGTGCCATCATGCGGGAGGACTATGGCTACACCTTC.

The DNA for the CDR3 is TGTGCCACCAGTGATAGCGGGAGCGTGACCCAGTACTTC. Amino acids: CATSDSGSVTQYF. This chain joins TRBV24-1 and TRBJ2-5, with 8 positions matching TRBD2. The germline CDR1 and CDR2 sequences are KGHDR and SFDVKD. The CDR3 has 13 amino acids. After removal of 3 bases from V and 7 bases from J, the junction contained 3 bases not matched to a gene.

V and J are TRBV2 and TRBJ2-7; 9 bases match TRBD1. V was clipped by 0 bases and J by 4 bases; unmatched bases: 4. The CDR3 is made up of 15 amino acids. Germline V lookup: CDR1 SNHLY, CDR2 FYNNEI. Written as DNA, the CDR3 is TGTGCCAGCAGTGAAGCAATAGGGACAGGGTACGAGCAGTACTTC. Translated: CASSEAIGTGYEQYF.

A remark on this clonotype: A much larger clone differs by one base, so this may be a read error. The J gene is TRBJ2-3, the V gene TRBV25-1; D possibly matches TRBD1 or TRBD2 (5 bases each). This CDR3 is 16 amino acids long. V was pared by 8 bases and J by 6 bases, with 24 bases between. Germline CDR1 MGHDK, CDR2 SYGVNS. The CDR3: CASSHPGTLTRDTQYF. In nucleotides, the CDR3 is TGTGCCAGCTCCCATCCCGGGACCCTTACGAGGGATACGCAGTATTTT.

The chain joins TRBV7-2 to TRBJ1-1, with 7 nucleotides matching TRBD1. In germline, CDR1 is SGHTA, CDR2 FQGNSA. This CDR3 is built from 13 residues. The V and J ends lost 5 bases and 6 bases, in that order; junction bases with no gene match: 6. Here the CDR3 reads CASSASGGAEAFF. Written as DNA, the CDR3 is TGTGCCAGCAGCGCCTCAGGGGGTGCTGAAGCTTTCTTT.

Points on this clonotype: This may be a read error, as it is one base from a much larger clone. This chain connects TRBV7-2 to TRBJ2-7, with 7 bases lining up with TRBD1. Germline values: CDR1 SGHTA, CDR2 FQGNSA. Trimming removed 7 bases from V and 7 bases from J; junction bases left unmatched: 13. The CDR3 is 14 residues long. CDR3 nucleotides: TGTGCCAGCACTCCGGGACAGAGCTACAATGAGCAGTACTTC. This encodes CASTPGQSYNEQYF.

The chain carries TRBV30 and TRBJ1-3; maybe TRBD1 (5 bases). Germline CDR1 reads GTSNPN; CDR2 reads SVGIG (reference sequence). With 8 bases removed from V and 0 bases from J, the gap between germline ends came to 11 bases. This CDR3 comprises 13 residues. CDR3 sequence: CAEETASGNTIYF. Here the CDR3 DNA reads TGTGCCGAAGAGACAGCCTCTGGAAACACCATATATTTT.

The rearrangement joins TRBV2 to TRBJ1-2; D is undetermined. From germline, CDR1 is SNHLY and CDR2 FYNNEI. The CDR3 runs 11 residues. Trimming left V 1 base short and J 7 bases short, with 4 bases between. The CDR3 DNA reads TGTGCCAGCAGTGAAGGGTGTGGCTACACCTTC. It specifies CASSEGCGYTF.

The rearrangement joins TRBV5-1 to TRBJ1-6, with TRBD1 as a possible D gene (5 bases). This CDR3 is 14 amino acids long. V was clipped by 4 bases and J by 6 bases, with 11 bases between them. CDR1 and CDR2 from the germline V gene are SGHRS and YFSETQ. The CDR3 region is CASSAAGTNSPLHF. The CDR3 DNA reads TGCGCCAGCAGCGCCGCGGGGACTAATTCACCCCTCCACTTT. Drawing the rest from reference TRBV5-1 and TRBJ1-6, the complete variable domain is KAGVTQTPRYLIKTRGQQVTLSCSPISGHRSVSWYQQTPGQGLQFLFEYFSETQRNKGNFPGRFSGRQFSNSRSEMNVSTLELGDSALYLCASSAAGTNSPLHFGNGTRLTVT.

The gene calls are TRBV2 and TRBJ2-1; 10 bases match TRBD2. V shed 6 bases, J shed 10 bases, and the junction held 6 bases outside the gene matches. The CDR3 length is 13 residues. Germline values: CDR1 SNHLY, CDR2 FYNNEI. CDR3 DNA: TGTGCCAGCAGGAGACTAGCGGGTAGGGAGCAGTTCTTC. Translated: CASRRLAGREQFF.

V gene TRBV7-9 combines with J gene TRBJ2-7; 9 bases match TRBD1. CDR1 SEHNR and CDR2 FQNEAQ come from the germline V gene (reference sequence). The trim removed 5 bases at V and 0 bases at J, leaving 5 bases unmatched. This CDR3 is built from 15 residues. The CDR3: CASSPGDRASYEQYF. The CDR3 DNA reads as TGTGCCAGCAGCCCAGGGGACAGGGCCTCCTACGAGCAGTACTTC.

The chain uses TRBV27 and TRBJ1-2, with D uncertain. Germline V gives CDR1 MNHEY, CDR2 SMNVEV (reference sequence). This CDR3 has 13 residues. Trimming took off 4 bases at V and 2 bases at J, with 8 bases between the two ends. The CDR3 is CASSWSPNYGYTF. Written as DNA, the CDR3 is TGTGCCAGCAGTTGGAGTCCCAACTATGGCTACACCTTC.

The J gene is TRBJ2-1, the V gene TRBV2; 7 bases are shared with TRBD1. CDR1 and CDR2 from the germline V gene are SNHLY and FYNNEI. Unmatched junction bases numbered 10, after V lost 6 bases and J lost 5 bases. The CDR3 contains 15 residues. CDR3 DNA: TGTGCCAGCAGAGTAATGGGGACAGACAACAATGAGCAGTTCTTC. Protein: CASRVMGTDNNEQFF.